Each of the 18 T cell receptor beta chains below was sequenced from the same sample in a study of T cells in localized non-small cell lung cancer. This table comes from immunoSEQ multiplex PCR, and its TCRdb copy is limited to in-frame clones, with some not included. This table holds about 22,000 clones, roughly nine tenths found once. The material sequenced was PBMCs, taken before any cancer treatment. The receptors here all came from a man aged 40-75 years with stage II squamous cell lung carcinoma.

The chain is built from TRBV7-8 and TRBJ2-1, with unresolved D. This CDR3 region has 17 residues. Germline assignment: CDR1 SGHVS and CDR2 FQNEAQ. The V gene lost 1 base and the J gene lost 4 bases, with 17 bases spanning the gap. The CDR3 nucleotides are TGTGCCAGCAGCTTAGTACACCGCCCAGAGCTTTACAATGAGCAGTTCTTC. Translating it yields CASSLVHRPELYNEQFF.

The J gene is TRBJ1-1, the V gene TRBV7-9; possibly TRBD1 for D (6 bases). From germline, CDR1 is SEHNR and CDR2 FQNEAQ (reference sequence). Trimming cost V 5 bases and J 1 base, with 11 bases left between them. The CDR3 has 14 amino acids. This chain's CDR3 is CASSPQTGNTEAFF. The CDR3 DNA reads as TGTGCCAGCAGCCCCCAGACAGGGAACACTGAAGCTTTCTTT.

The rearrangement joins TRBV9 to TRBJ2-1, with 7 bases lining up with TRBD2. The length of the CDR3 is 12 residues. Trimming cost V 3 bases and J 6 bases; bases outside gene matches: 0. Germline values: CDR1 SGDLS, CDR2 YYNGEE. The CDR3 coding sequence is TGTGCCAGCAGCGGCGGGGGCAATGAGCAGTTCTTC. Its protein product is CASSGGGNEQFF.

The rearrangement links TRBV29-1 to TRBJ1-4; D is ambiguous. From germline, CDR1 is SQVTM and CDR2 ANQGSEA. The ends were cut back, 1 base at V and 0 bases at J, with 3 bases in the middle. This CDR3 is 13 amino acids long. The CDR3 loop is CSVEGTTNEKLFF. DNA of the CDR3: TGCAGCGTTGAAGGGACAACTAATGAAAAACTGTTTTTT.

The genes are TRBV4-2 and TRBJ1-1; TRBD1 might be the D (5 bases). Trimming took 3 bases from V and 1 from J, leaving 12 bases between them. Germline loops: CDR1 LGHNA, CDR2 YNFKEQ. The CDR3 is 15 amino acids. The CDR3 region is CASSHVGTENTEAFF. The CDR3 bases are TGTGCCAGCAGCCATGTAGGGACGGAGAACACTGAAGCTTTCTTT.

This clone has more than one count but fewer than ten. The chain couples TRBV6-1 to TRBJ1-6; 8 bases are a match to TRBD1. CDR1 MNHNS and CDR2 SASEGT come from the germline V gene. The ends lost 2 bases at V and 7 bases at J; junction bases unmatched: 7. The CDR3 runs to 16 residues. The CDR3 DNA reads TGTGCCAGCAGTGAACGATCCCCAGGGGGCAATTCACCCCTCCACTTT. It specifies CASSERSPGGNSPLHF.

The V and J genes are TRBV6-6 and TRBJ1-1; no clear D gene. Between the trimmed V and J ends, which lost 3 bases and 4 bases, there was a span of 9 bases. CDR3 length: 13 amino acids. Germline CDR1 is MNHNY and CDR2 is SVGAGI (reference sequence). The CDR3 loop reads CASSYELGTEAFF. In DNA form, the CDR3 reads TGTGCCAGCAGTTATGAATTGGGCACTGAAGCTTTCTTT.

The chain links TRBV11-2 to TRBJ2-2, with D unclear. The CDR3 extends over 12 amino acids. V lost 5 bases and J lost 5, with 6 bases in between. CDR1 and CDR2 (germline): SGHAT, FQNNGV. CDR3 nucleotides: TGTGCCAGCAGCCCCGGGACCGGGGAGCTGTTTTTT. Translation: CASSPGTGELFF.

Written as DNA, the CDR3 is TGTGCCAGCAGTTTCCTCCCGGGACTAGCGGGTCGCTACGAGCAGTACTTC. Translating gives CASSFLPGLAGRYEQYF. The rearrangement links TRBV27 to TRBJ2-7; 12 nucleotides agree with TRBD2. J gave up 3 bases and V 3 bases, and 9 bases lay outside the gene matches. Germline CDR1 reads MNHEY; CDR2 reads SMNVEV (reference sequence). The CDR3 sequence is 17 residues long.

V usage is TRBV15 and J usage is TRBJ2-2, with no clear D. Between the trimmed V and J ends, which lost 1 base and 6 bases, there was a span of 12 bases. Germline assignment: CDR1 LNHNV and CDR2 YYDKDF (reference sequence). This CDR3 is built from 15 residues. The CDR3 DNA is TGTGCCACCAGCAGAGCCCCCCGAGTTGCCGGGGAGCTGTTTTTT. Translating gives CATSRAPRVAGELFF.

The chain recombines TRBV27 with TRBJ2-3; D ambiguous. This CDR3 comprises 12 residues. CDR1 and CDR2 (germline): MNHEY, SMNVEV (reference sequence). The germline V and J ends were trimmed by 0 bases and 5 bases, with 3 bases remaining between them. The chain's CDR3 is CASSLSGDTQYF. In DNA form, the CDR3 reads TGTGCCAGCAGTTTATCGGGAGATACGCAGTATTTT.

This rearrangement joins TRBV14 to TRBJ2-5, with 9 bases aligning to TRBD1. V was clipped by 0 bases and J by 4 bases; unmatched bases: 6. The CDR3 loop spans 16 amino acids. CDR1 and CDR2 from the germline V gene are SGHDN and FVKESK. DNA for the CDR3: TGTGCCAGCAGCCAAGATTGGCGACAGGGGGGAGAGACCCAGTACTTC. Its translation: CASSQDWRQGGETQYF.

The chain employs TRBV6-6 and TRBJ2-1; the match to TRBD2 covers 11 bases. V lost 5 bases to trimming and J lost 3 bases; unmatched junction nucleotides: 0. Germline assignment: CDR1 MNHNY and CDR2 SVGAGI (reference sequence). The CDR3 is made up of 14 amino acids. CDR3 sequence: CASSLAGGYNEQFF. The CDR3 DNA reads TGTGCCAGCAGTCTAGCGGGGGGCTACAATGAGCAGTTCTTC.

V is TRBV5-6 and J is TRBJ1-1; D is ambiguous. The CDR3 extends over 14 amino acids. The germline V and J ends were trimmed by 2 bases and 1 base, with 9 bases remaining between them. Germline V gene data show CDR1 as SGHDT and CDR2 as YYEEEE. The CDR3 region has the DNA TGTGCCAGCAGCTTCTCGCCACGGAACACTGAAGCTTTCTTT. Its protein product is CASSFSPRNTEAFF.

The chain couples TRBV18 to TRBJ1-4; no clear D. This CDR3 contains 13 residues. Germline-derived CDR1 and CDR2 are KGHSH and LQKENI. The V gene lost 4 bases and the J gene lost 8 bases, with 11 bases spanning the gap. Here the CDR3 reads CASSLTVGEKLFF. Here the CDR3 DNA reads TGTGCCAGCTCACTAACAGTAGGGGAAAAACTGTTTTTT.

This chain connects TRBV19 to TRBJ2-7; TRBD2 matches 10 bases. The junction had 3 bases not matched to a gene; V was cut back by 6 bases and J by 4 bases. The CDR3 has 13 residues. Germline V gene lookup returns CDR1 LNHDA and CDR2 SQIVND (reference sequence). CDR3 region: CASSGTSAYEQYF. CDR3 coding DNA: TGTGCCAGTAGCGGGACTAGCGCATACGAGCAGTACTTC. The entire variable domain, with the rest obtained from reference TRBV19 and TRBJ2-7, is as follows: DGGITQSPKYLFRKEGQNVTLSCEQNLNHDAMYWYRQDPGQGLRLIYYSQIVNDFQKGDIAEGYSVSREKKESFPLTVTSAQKNPTAFYLCASSGTSAYEQYFGPGTRLTVT.

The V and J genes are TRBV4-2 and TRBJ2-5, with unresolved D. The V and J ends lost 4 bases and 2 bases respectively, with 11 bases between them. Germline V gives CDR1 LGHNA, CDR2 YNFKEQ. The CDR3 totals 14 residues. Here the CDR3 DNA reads TGTGCCAGCAGCCCTCCAGCCCAGCAAGAGACCCAGTACTTC. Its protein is CASSPPAQQETQYF.

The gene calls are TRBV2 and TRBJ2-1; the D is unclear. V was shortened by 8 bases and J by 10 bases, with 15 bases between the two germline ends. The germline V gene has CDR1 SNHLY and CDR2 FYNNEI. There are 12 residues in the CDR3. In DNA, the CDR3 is TGTGCCAGCCAAGCCCAGGCCGGGGAGCAGTTCTTC. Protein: CASQAQAGEQFF.